This TCR beta chain was captured in a study of cytomegalovirus exposure and HLA in healthy donors. 60 Vbeta and 13 Jbeta primers were used in PCR. Repertoires were generated with immunoSEQ multiplex PCR, while TCRdb's copy carries only in-frame clones and drops some. The sample shows around 230,000 clones, over 75% of them seen only once. CDR1 is MGHRA, CDR2 YSYEKL, per germline. There are 14 residues in the CDR3. With 4 bases removed from V and 8 bases from J, the gap between germline ends came to 15 bases. This receptor was identified in a boy aged 5-17 years in good health and CMV-seronegative. What was sequenced was PBMCs. The V and J genes are TRBV4-1 and TRBJ1-3; D is undetermined. The CDR3 here is CASSPGAGRDTIYF. CDR3 DNA: TGCGCCAGCAGCCCCGGTGCAGGTCGTGACACCATATATTTT.